This T cell receptor (beta chain) was found in a study of T-cell memory formation after mild COVID-19. Germline CDR1 and CDR2: SGHTA and FQGNSA. Trimming pared 5 bases from V and 5 bases from J, leaving 12 bases between. This CDR3 spans 13 amino acids. In the case of this clonotype: What it recognizes is unknown.

Study observations and caveats: There was no confirmation that second-wave clones peaking on day 37 were SARS-CoV-2 specific. Shrinking CD4+ clones resided mostly in CM and EM, and CD8+ ones in EMRA.

Constant-segment primers served in 5'RACE that generated TCR alpha and TCR beta cDNA libraries bearing sample barcodes and UMIs. One entry per CDR3 protein, called by TCRdb with MiXCR from the 5' RACE reads. The repertoire holds hundreds of thousands of distinct CDR3 sequences, with roughly 23% as singletons. This clonotype originated in an adult woman who had mild COVID-19 (a few samples of this study predate the infection). Cell type and time point are not known. The source material was PBMCs or a T cell subset sorted from them (not recorded which). The chain links TRBV7-2 to TRBJ1-2; D gene unclear. The CDR3 is CASSRELGYGYTF. The CDR3 DNA follows: TGTGCCAGCAGCCGAGAGTTAGGTTATGGCTACACCTTC.